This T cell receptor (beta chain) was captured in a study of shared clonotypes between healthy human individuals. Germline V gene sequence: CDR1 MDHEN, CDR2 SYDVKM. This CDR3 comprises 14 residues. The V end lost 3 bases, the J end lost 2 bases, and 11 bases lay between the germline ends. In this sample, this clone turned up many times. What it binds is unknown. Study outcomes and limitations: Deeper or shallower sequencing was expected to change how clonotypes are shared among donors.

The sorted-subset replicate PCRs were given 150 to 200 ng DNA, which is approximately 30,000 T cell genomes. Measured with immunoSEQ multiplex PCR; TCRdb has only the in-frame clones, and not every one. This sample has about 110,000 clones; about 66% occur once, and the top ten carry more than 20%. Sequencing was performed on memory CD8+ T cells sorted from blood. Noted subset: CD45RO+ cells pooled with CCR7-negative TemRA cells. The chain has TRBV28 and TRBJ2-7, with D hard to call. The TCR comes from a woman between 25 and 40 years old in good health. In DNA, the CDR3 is TGTGCCAGCAGTTTCCCGGGCAATCCCTACGAGCAGTACTTC. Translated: CASSFPGNPYEQYF.